This T cell receptor beta chain appears in the sequencing data of a study of blood T cell repertoires in COVID-19. For the study at large: The cDNA or gDNA used as material had been derived from T cells, B-cell-depleted T cells, or PBMCs.

In the authors' methods: Nucleated cell number was recorded as an estimate derived from reference gene primer amplification. TCRdb's copy holds only in-frame clones and misses some; the assay was immunoSEQ multiplex PCR. Clone size and the V and J calls come from that table; the DNA yielded D and trimming. The table records approximately 230,000 clones, about 85% of them present only once. The age range of participants was about 18 to 90 years, with residence in about 25 US areas. Cohorts were based on clinical histories the participants reported. Specimen: PBMCs or T cells enriched from blood (not recorded which). The sequence came from a woman in her twenties or thirties with acute COVID-19.

The CDR3 is CASSQVGTSGTGGYNEQFF. The CDR3 bases are TGCGCCAGCAGCCAAGTGGGGACTAGCGGGACCGGGGGGTACAATGAGCAGTTCTTC. V and J are TRBV4-3 and TRBJ2-1; 13 bases align to TRBD2. Trimming removed 1 base from V and 4 bases from J; junction bases left unmatched: 10. The CDR3 has 19 amino acids. The V gene's germline CDR1 is LGHNA and CDR2 YSLEER.